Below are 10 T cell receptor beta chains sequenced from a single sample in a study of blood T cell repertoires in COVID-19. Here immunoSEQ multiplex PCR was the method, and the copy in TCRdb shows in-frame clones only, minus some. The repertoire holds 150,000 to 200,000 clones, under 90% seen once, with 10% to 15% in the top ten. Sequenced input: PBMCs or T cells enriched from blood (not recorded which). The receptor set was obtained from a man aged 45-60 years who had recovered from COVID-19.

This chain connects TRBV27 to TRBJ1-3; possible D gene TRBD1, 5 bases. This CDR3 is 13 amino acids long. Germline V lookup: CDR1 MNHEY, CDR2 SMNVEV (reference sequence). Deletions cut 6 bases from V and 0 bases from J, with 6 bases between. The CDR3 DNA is TGTGCCAGCAGGGGGGGCTCTGGAAACACCATATATTTT. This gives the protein CASRGGSGNTIYF.

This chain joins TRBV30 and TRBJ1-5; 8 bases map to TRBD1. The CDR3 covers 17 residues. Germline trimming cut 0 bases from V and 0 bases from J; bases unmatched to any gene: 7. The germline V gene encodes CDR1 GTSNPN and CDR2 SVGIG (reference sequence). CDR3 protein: CAWSVTGGLYSNQPQHF. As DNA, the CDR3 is TGTGCCTGGAGTGTAACAGGGGGGCTTTATAGCAATCAGCCCCAGCATTTT.

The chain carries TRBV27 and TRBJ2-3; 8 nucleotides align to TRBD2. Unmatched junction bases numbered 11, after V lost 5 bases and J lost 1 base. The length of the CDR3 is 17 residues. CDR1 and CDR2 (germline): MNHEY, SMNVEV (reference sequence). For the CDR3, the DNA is TGTGCCAGCAGTACTCCTAGTTGGCGGGGGGGCACAGATACGCAGTATTTT. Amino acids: CASSTPSWRGGTDTQYF.

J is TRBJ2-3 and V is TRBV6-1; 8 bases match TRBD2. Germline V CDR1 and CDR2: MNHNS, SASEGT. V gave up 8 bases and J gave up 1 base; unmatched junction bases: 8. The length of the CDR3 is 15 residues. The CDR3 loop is CASRFGRGGTDTQYF. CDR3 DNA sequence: TGTGCCAGCCGGTTTGGGCGGGGGGGCACAGATACGCAGTATTTT.

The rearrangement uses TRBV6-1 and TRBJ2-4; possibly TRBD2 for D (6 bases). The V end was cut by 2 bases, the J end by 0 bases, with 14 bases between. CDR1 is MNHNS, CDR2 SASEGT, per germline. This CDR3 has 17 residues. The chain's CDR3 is CASSEILGGLAKNIQYF. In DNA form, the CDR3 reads TGTGCCAGCAGTGAAATCCTCGGAGGGCTAGCCAAAAACATTCAGTACTTC.

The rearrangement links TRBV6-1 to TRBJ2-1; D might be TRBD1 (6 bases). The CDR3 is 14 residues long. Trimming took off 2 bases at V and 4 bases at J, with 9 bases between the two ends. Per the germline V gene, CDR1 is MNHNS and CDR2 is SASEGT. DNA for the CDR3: TGTGCCAGCAGTGAACAGGGGAGTTACAATGAGCAGTTCTTC. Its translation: CASSEQGSYNEQFF.

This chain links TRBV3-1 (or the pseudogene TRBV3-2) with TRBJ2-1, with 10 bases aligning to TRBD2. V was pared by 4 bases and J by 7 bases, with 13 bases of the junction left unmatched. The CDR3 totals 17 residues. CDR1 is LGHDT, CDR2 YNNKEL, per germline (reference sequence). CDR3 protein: CASSRGLAFGGRNEQFF. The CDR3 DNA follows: TGTGCCAGCAGCCGGGGACTAGCGTTCGGGGGGCGGAATGAGCAGTTCTTC.

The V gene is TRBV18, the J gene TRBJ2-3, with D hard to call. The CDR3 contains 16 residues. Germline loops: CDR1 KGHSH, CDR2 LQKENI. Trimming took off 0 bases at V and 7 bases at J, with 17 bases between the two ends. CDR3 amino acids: CASSPPNSRIVNTQYF. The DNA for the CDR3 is TGTGCCAGCTCACCACCTAACAGCAGGATAGTGAATACGCAGTATTTT. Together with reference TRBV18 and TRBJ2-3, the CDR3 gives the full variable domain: NAGVMQNPRHLVRRRGQEARLRCSPMKGHSHVYWYRQLPEEGLKFMVYLQKENIIDESGMPKERFSAEFPKEGPSILRIQQVVRGDSAAYFCASSPPNSRIVNTQYFGPGTRLTVL.

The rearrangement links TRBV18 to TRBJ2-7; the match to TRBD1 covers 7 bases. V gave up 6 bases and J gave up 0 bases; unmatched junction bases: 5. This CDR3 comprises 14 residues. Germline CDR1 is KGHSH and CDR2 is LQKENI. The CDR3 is CASSTGTASYEQYF. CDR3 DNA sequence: TGTGCCAGCTCCACCGGGACAGCCTCCTACGAGCAGTACTTC. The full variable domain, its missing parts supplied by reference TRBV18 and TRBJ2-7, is NAGVMQNPRHLVRRRGQEARLRCSPMKGHSHVYWYRQLPEEGLKFMVYLQKENIIDESGMPKERFSAEFPKEGPSILRIQQVVRGDSAAYFCASSTGTASYEQYFGPGTRLTVT.

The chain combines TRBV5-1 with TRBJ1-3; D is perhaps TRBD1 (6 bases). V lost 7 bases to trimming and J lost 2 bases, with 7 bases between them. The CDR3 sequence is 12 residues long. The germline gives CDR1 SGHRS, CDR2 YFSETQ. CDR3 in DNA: TGCGCCAGCGGGGACACTGGAAACACCATATATTTT. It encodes CASGDTGNTIYF.